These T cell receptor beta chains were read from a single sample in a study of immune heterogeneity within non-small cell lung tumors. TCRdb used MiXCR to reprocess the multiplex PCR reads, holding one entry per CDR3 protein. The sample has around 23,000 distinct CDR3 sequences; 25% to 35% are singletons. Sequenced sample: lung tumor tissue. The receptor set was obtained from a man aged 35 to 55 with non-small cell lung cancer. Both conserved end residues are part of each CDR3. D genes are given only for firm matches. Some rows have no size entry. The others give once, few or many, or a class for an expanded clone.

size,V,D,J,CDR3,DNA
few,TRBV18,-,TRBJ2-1,CASSPQGLEQFF,TGTGCCAGCTCACCACAGGGTCTGGAGCAGTTCTTC
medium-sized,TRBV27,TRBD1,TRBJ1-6,CASSLQGAWNSPLHF,TGTGCCAGCAGTCTTCAGGGGGCTTGGAATTCACCCCTCCACTTT
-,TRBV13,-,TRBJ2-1,CASSLDARNEQFF,TGTGCCAGCAGCTTGGACGCGCGGAATGAGCAGTTCTTC
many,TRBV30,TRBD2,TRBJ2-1,CAWSHGIVATSFKTYNEQFF,TGTGCCTGGTCCCATGGCATAGTCGCGACTAGCTTCAAAACCTACAATGAGCAGTTCTTC
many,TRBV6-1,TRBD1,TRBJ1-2,CASSSQGRGRNGYTF,TGTGCCAGCAGCTCTCAGGGCAGGGGGCGGAATGGCTACACCTTC
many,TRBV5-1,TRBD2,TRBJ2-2,CASSLKGFAGGNTGELFF,TGCGCCAGCAGCTTGAAGGGTTTTGCGGGAGGGAACACCGGGGAGCTGTTTTTT
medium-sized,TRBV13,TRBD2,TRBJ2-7,CASSSGLAGAYEQYF,TGTGCCAGCAGCTCCGGACTAGCGGGAGCCTACGAGCAGTACTTC
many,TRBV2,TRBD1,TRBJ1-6,CASTGQLNSPLHF,TGTGCCAGCACGGGACAGCTTAATTCACCCCTCCACTTT
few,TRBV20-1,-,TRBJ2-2,CSARDPRQGAGTGELFF,TGCAGTGCTAGAGATCCGCGACAGGGAGCGGGCACCGGGGAGCTGTTTTTT
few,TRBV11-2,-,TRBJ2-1,CASSFQYNEQFF,TGTGCCAGCAGCTTTCAATACAATGAGCAGTTCTTC
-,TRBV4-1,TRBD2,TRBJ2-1,CASSQDGGGNTYNEQFF,TGCGCCAGCAGCCAAGATGGGGGGGGGAACACCTACAATGAGCAGTTCTTC
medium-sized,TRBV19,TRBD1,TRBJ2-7,CASSIGQETYEQYF,TGTGCCAGTAGTATTGGACAGGAAACCTACGAGCAGTACTTC
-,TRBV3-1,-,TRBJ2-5,CASSQLGETQYF,TGTGCCAGCAGCCAGCTGGGGGAGACCCAGTACTTC
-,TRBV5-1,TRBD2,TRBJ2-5,CASSRLAGGQETQYF,TGCGCCAGCAGCAGACTAGCGGGGGGGCAAGAGACCCAGTACTTC
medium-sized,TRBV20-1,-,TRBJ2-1,CSAAMGITSSYNEQFF,TGCAGTGCTGCAATGGGGATTACTAGCTCCTACAATGAGCAGTTCTTC
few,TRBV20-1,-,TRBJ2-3,CSARSPWGDTQYF,TGCAGTGCCAGATCCCCTTGGGGGGATACGCAGTATTTT
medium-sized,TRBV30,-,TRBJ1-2,CAWTARGGLHGYTF,TGTGCCTGGACGGCCCGGGGTGGCCTTCATGGCTACACCTTC
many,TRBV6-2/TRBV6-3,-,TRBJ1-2,CASRRGTVYGYTF,TGTGCCAGCAGGCGCGGGACCGTCTATGGCTACACCTTC
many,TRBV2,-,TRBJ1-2,CASSDFVGHGYTF,TGTGCCAGCAGTGACTTCGTTGGGCATGGCTACACCTTC
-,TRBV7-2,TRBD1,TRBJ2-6,CASSWTGAGANVLTF,TGTGCCAGCAGCTGGACAGGAGCTGGGGCCAACGTCCTGACTTTC
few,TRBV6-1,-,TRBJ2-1,CASRDFSSYNEQFF,TGTGCCAGCCGGGACTTTAGCTCCTACAATGAGCAGTTCTTC
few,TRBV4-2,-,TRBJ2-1,CASSQVNNEQFF,TGTGCCAGCAGCCAAGTAAACAATGAGCAGTTCTTC
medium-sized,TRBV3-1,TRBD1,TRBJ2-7,CASSQPGTGHEQYF,TGTGCCAGCAGCCAACCCGGGACAGGGCACGAGCAGTACTTC
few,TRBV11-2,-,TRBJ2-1,CASSLTGNEQFF,TGTGCCAGCAGCTTAACGGGAAATGAGCAGTTCTTC
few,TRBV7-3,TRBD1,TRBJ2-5,CASSKDRAETQYF,TGTGCCAGCAGCAAGGACAGGGCGGAGACCCAGTACTTC
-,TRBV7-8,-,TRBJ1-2,CASSTRGASLYGHTF,TGTGCCAGCAGTACCAGGGGTGCCTCCCTCTATGGCCACACCTTC
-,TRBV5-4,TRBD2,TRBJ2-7,CASSRGLAASYEQYF,TGTGCCAGCAGCCGGGGACTAGCGGCCTCCTACGAGCAGTACTTC
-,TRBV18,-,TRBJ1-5,CASSFNWAEPQHF,TGTGCCAGCTCTTTTAATTGGGCAGAGCCCCAGCATTTT
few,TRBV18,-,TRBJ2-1,CASSPPGPYNEQFF,TGTGCCAGCTCACCGCCGGGCCCCTACAATGAGCAGTTCTTC
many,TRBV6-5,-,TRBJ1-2,CASTHAPTVLYGYTF,TGTGCCAGCACCCACGCCCCGACGGTGCTCTATGGCTACACCTTC
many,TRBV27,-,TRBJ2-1,CASRPTSFGEQFF,TGTGCCAGCAGGCCAACCTCATTTGGGGAGCAGTTCTTC
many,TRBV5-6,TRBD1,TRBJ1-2,CASSDWGQTNYGYTF,TGTGCCAGCAGCGATTGGGGACAGACAAACTATGGCTACACCTTC
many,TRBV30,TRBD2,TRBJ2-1,CAWSGLAGEVEQFF,TGTGCCTGGAGTGGGCTAGCGGGAGAGGTGGAGCAGTTCTTC
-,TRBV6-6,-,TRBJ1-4,CASSYSASGEKLFF,TGTGCCAGCAGTTACTCGGCCTCCGGGGAAAAACTGTTTTTT
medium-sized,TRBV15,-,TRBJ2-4,CATSLWGTHGYIQYF,TGTGCCACCAGCTTGTGGGGGACTCATGGGTACATTCAGTACTTC
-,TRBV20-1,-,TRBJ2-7,CSASGRSPYEQYF,TGCAGTGCTAGTGGACGAAGTCCCTACGAGCAGTACTTC
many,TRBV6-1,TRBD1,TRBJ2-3,CASSHGTGSFTDTQYF,TGTGCCAGCAGTCACGGGACAGGGTCCTTCACGGATACGCAGTATTTT
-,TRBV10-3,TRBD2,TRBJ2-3,CAISEPSGRALSATQYF,TGTGCCATCAGTGAGCCTAGCGGGAGGGCCTTATCCGCTACGCAGTATTTT
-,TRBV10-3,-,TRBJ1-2,CAIGTNPQVYGYTF,TGTGCCATTGGGACAAACCCCCAGGTTTATGGCTACACCTTC
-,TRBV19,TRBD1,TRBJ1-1,CASTIRTGSAEAFF,TGTGCCAGTACTATAAGGACAGGGAGCGCTGAAGCTTTCTTT
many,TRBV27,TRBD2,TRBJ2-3,CASSLGGRGTDTQYF,TGTGCCAGCAGTTTAGGAGGGAGGGGCACAGATACGCAGTATTTT